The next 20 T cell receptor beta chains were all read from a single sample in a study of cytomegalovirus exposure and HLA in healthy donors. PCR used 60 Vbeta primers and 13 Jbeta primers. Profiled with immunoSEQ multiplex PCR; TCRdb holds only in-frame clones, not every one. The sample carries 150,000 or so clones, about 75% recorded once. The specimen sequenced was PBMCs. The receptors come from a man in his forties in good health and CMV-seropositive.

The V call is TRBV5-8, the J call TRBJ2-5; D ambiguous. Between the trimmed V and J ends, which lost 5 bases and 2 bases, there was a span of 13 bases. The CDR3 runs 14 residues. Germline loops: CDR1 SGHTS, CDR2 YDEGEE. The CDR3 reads CASRLESPQETQYF. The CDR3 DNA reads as TGTGCCAGCAGACTGGAGTCTCCTCAAGAGACCCAGTACTTC.

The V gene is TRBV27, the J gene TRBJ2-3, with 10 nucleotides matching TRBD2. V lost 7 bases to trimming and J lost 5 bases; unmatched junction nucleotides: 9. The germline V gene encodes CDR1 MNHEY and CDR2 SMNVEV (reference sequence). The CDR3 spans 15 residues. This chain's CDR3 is CASITSSGSEDTQYF. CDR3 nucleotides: TGTGCCAGCATTACCTCTAGCGGGAGTGAAGATACGCAGTATTTT.

The CDR3 spells CASSPRQSGNTIYF. The CDR3 nucleotides read TGTGCCAGCAGCCCCAGACAGTCTGGAAACACCATATATTTT. The V and J genes are TRBV7-2 and TRBJ1-3, with a weak D call TRBD1 (5 bases). Germline V gene data show CDR1 as SGHTA and CDR2 as FQGNSA. This CDR3 region has 14 residues. Trimming took 5 bases from V and 1 from J, leaving 9 bases between them.

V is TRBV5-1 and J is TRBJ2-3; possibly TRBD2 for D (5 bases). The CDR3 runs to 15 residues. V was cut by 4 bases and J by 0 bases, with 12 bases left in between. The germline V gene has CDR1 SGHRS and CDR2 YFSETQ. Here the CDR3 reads CASSRSGSSTDTQYF. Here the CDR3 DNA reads TGCGCCAGCAGCCGGAGCGGATCTAGCACAGATACGCAGTATTTT.

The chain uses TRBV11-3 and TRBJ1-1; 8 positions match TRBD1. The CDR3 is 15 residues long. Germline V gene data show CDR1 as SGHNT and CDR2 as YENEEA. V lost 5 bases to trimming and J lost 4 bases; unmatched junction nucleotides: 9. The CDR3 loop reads CASSDLDRGFTEAFF. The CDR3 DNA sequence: TGTGCCAGCAGCGATCTAGACAGGGGCTTCACTGAAGCTTTCTTT.

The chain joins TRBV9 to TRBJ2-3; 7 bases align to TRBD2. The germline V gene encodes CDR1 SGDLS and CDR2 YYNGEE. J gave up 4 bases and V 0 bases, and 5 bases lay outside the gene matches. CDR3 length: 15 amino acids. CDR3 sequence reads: CASSVAAGEADTQYF. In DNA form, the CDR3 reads TGTGCCAGCAGCGTAGCGGCGGGAGAGGCAGATACGCAGTATTTT.

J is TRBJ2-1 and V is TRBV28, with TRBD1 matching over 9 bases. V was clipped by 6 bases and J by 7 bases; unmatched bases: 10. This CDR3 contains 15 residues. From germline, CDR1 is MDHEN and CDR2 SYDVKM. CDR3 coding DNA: TGTGCCAGCAGCACTAGGGACAGGGATACAAATGAGCAGTTCTTC. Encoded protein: CASSTRDRDTNEQFF.

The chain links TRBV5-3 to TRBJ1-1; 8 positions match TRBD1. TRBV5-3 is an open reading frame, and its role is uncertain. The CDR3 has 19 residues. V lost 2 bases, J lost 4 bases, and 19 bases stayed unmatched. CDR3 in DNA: TGTGCCAGAAGCTTATTACCTCTTCCAAGGACAGGGAGGAGCACTGAAGCTTTCTTT. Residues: CARSLLPLPRTGRSTEAFF.

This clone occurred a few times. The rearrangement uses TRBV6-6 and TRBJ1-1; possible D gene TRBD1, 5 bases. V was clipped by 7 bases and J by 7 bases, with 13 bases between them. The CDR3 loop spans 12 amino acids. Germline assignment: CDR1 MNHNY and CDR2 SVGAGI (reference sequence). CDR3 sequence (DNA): TGTGCCAGCATGCGTCAGGGCCTTGAAGCTTTCTTT. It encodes CASMRQGLEAFF.

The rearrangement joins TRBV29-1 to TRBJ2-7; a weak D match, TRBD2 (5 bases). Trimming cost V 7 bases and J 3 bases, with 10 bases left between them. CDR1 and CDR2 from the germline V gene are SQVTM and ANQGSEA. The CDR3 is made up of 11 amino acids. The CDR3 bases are TGCAGCGCGGGAAGACACTACGAGCAGTACTTC. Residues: CSAGRHYEQYF.

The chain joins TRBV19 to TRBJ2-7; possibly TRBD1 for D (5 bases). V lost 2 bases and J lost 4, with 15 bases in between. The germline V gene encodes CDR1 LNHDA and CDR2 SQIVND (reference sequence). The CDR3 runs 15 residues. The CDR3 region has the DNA TGTGCCAGTAGTATACTCCAGGGTGACCAATACGAGCAGTACTTC. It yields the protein CASSILQGDQYEQYF.

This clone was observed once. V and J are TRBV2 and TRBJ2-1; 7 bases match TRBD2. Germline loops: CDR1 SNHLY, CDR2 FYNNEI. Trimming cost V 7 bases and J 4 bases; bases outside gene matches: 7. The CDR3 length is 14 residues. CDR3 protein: CASNELAEYNEQFF. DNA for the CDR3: TGTGCCAGCAATGAGCTAGCGGAGTACAATGAGCAGTTCTTC.

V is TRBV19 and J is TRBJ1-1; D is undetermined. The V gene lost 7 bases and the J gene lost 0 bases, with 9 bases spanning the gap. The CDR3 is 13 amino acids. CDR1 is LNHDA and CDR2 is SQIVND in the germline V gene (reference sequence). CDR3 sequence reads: CASTVRMNTEAFF. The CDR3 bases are TGTGCCAGTACGGTCAGGATGAACACTGAAGCTTTCTTT.

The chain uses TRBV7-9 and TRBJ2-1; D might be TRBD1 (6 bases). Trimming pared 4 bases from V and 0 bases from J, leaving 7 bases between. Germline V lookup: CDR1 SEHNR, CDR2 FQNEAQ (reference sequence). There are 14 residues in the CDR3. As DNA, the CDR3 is TGTGCCAGCAGCTGGGACACCTCCTACAATGAGCAGTTCTTC. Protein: CASSWDTSYNEQFF.

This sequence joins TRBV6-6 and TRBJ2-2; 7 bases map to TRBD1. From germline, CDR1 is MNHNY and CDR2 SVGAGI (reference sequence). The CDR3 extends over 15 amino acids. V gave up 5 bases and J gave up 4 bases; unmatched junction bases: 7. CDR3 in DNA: TGTGCCAGCAGTCCCACAGGGGTGAGCACCGGGGAGCTGTTTTTT. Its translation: CASSPTGVSTGELFF.

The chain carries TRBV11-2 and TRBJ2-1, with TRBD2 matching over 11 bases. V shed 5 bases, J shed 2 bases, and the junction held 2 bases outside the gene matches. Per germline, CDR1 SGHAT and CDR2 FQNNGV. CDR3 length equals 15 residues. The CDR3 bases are TGTGCCAGCAGCCGGGGACTAGCGGCCTACAATGAGCAGTTCTTC. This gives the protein CASSRGLAAYNEQFF.

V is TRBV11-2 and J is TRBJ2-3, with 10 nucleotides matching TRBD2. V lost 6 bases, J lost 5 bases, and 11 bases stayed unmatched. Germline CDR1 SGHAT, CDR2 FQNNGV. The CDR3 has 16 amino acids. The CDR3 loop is CASRPIAGGNRDTQYF. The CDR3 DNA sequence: TGTGCCAGCAGACCAATAGCGGGAGGAAATCGAGATACGCAGTATTTT.

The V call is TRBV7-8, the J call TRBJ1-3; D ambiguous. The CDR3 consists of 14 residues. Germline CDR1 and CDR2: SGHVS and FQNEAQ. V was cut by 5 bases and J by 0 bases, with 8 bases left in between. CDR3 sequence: CASSPRGSGNTIYF. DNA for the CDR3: TGTGCCAGCAGCCCACGGGGCTCTGGAAACACCATATATTTT.

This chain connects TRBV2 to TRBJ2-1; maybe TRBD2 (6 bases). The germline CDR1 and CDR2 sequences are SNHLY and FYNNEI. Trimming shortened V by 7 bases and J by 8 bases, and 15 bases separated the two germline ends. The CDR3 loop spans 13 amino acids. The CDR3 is CASKLARFDEQFF. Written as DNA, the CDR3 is TGTGCCAGCAAACTAGCCCGGTTCGATGAGCAGTTCTTC.

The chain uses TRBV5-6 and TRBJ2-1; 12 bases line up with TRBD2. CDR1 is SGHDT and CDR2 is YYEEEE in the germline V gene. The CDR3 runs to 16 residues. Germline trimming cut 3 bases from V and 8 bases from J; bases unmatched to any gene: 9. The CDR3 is CASSWGQGLAGHEQFF. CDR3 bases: TGTGCCAGCAGCTGGGGCCAGGGACTAGCGGGCCATGAGCAGTTCTTC. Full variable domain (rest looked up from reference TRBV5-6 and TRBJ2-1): DAGVTQSPTHLIKTRGQQVTLRCSPKSGHDTVSWYQQALGQGPQFIFQYYEEEERQRGNFPDRFSGHQFPNYSSELNVNALLLGDSALYLCASSWGQGLAGHEQFFGPGTRLTVL.